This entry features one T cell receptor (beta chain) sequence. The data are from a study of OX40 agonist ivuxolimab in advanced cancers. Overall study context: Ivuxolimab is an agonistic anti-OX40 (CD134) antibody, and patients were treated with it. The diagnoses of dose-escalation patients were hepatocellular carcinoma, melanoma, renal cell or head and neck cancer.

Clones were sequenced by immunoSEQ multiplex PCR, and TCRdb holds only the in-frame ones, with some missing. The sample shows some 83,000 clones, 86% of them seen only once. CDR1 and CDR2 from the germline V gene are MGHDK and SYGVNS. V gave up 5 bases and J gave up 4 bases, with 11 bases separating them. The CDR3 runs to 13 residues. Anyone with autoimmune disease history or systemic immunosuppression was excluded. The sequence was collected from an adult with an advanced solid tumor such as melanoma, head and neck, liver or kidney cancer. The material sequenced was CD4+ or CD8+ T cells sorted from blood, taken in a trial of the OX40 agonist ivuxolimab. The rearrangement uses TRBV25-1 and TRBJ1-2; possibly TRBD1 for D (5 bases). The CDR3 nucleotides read TGTGCCAGCAGTCCGGGACCGGTCTATGGCTACACCTTC. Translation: CASSPGPVYGYTF.